Listed below are T cell receptor beta chains from one sample, sequenced in a study of shared clonotypes between healthy human individuals. The table came from immunoSEQ multiplex PCR; TCRdb's copy has only in-frame clones and leaves some out. The profile shows about 2.3 million clones, around 90% of them singletons. The sequencing input was naive CD4+ T cells from PBMCs. The receptors here all came from a man aged 18 to 30 in good health. Some clones in this sample may be carry-over from other donors' samples. The CDR3 runs from the conserved cysteine through the conserved F or W. Each record gives: CDR3 protein, CDR3 DNA, D gene, V gene, clone size, J gene. A D gene is named only where the DNA matches it firmly. For some rows the clone size is stated as once, few or many, or as a class when expanded; others skip it.

CASSETTEDQPQHF | TGTGCCAGCAGTGAGACAACCGAGGATCAGCCCCAGCATTTT | NA | TRBV2 | few | TRBJ1-5
CASSEDRGIEQFF | TGTGCCAGCAGTGAGGACAGGGGAATCGAGCAGTTCTTC | TRBD1 | TRBV2 | NA | TRBJ2-1
CASSLRNTGELFF | TGTGCCAGCAGCCTCAGGAACACCGGGGAGCTGTTTTTT | NA | TRBV7-2 | NA | TRBJ2-2
CASSQPTWTSGIDEQYF | TGCGCCAGCAGCCAACCCACTTGGACTAGCGGGATCGACGAGCAGTACTTC | TRBD2 | TRBV4-1 | NA | TRBJ2-7
CASSLPAGEQYF | TGTGCCAGCAGTTTACCCGCGGGAGAGCAGTACTTC | NA | TRBV28 | few | TRBJ2-7
CASSSVPHQPQHF | TGTGCCAGCAGCTCGGTACCCCATCAGCCCCAGCATTTT | NA | TRBV6-5 | NA | TRBJ1-5
CASSYQGTGAYTIYF | TGTGCCAGCAGTTACCAAGGGACAGGGGCATACACCATATATTTT | TRBD1 | TRBV6-5 | NA | TRBJ1-3
CASTRGAQQPQHF | TGTGCCAGCACCAGGGGCGCCCAACAGCCCCAGCATTTT | NA | TRBV28 | NA | TRBJ1-5
CASSLQGGNTEAFF | TGTGCCAGCAGCTTACAGGGAGGGAACACTGAAGCTTTCTTT | NA | TRBV7-3 | once | TRBJ1-1
CASSLREYGYTF | TGTGCCAGCAGCTTGAGAGAATATGGCTACACCTTC | NA | TRBV5-6 | NA | TRBJ1-2
CARQGGNYGYTF | TGTGCCCGCCAGGGGGGTAACTATGGCTACACCTTC | TRBD1 | TRBV2 | NA | TRBJ1-2